These 25 T cell receptor beta chains originate from one sample sequenced in a study of blood T cell repertoires in COVID-19 (TCRdb year 2020). The library was made by the immunoSEQ multiplex PCR assay. The source is immuneACCESS, and TCRdb retained only in-frame sequences with V and J called. Part of the clones is not carried over; for the studies checked, unresolved V genes explain less than half of this, and the remainder is unexplained. The sample profile shows approximately 97,000 clones; more than 85% of them were found once. The top ten clones comprise about 4% of the sample. Specimen: peripheral blood. These TCRs come from a man between 18 and 29 years old with acute or convalescent COVID-19.

This rearrangement joins TRBV19 to TRBJ1-4; D possibly corresponds to TRBD1 (6 bases). Per the germline V gene, CDR1 is LNHDA and CDR2 is SQIVND (reference sequence). CDR3 length equals 13 residues. V was clipped by 8 bases and J by 5 bases, with 12 bases between them. The CDR3 coding sequence is TGTGCCAGTCTACAGAGGGGGAATGAAAAACTGTTTTTT. This encodes CASLQRGNEKLFF.

The chain combines TRBV3-1 (or the pseudogene TRBV3-2) with TRBJ2-1, with D possibly TRBD2 on 5 matching bases. The length of the CDR3 is 15 residues. Germline V gives CDR1 LGHDT, CDR2 YNNKEL (reference sequence). Trimming stripped 0 bases from V and 2 bases from J, with 8 bases between. CDR3 nucleotide sequence: TGTGCCAGCAGCCAAGAGTTACTAGCCTACAATGAGCAGTTCTTC. This translates into CASSQELLAYNEQFF.

V gene TRBV19 combines with J gene TRBJ1-4, with TRBD1 as a possible D gene (5 bases). The CDR3 is 14 residues long. Germline lookup yields CDR1 LNHDA and CDR2 SQIVND (reference sequence). Deletions cut 3 bases from V and 6 bases from J, with 11 bases between. CDR3 DNA: TGTGCCAGTAGTATCCAGCAGGGTTATGAAAAACTGTTTTTT. Amino acid sequence: CASSIQQGYEKLFF.

This clone was counted a single time. The chain is built from TRBV5-1 and TRBJ1-1, with 8 bases that match TRBD1. This CDR3 has 18 amino acids. J lost 3 bases, V lost 0 bases, and 13 bases had no gene match. Germline values: CDR1 SGHRS, CDR2 YFSETQ. CDR3: CASSLVFWTGPEHTEAFF. CDR3 nucleotides: TGCGCCAGCAGCTTGGTTTTTTGGACAGGGCCTGAGCACACTGAAGCTTTCTTT.

The rearrangement uses TRBV27 and TRBJ1-2; perhaps TRBD1 as D (6 bases). Germline V gene lookup returns CDR1 MNHEY and CDR2 SMNVEV (reference sequence). This CDR3 region has 21 residues. V dropped 0 bases and J dropped 2 bases, with 28 bases sitting between them. This chain's CDR3 is CASSLSRRGQPPLVGNYGYTF. The CDR3 region has the DNA TGTGCCAGCAGTTTATCGAGGCGAGGACAGCCTCCATTAGTGGGCAACTATGGCTACACCTTC.

V usage is TRBV27 and J usage is TRBJ1-2; the D is unclear. The CDR3 loop spans 15 amino acids. Looked up from germline, CDR1 is MNHEY and CDR2 is SMNVEV (reference sequence). V lost 3 bases to trimming and J lost 4 bases, with 15 bases between them. In DNA, the CDR3 is TGTGCCAGCAGTTTCATGGCAGGTTTTAGCTATGGCTACACCTTC. It encodes CASSFMAGFSYGYTF.

The CDR3 DNA reads TGTGCCAGCAGCTCCCCCTCGGTCGCGGGAGGATTCGCAGATACGCAGTATTTT. It yields the protein CASSSPSVAGGFADTQYF. The chain is built from TRBV9 and TRBJ2-3; 8 bases match TRBD2. This CDR3 region has 18 residues. The J segment lost 4 bases and the V segment lost 4 bases, leaving 17 bases of the junction unmatched. CDR1 SGDLS and CDR2 YYNGEE come from the germline V gene.

V and J are TRBV2 and TRBJ2-2; D remains unclear. CDR3 size: 12 residues. V gave up 5 bases and J gave up 4 bases, with 5 bases separating them. CDR1 is SNHLY, CDR2 FYNNEI, per germline. CDR3 loop: CASSLPTGELFF. The CDR3, as DNA: TGTGCCAGCAGTCTACCCACCGGGGAGCTGTTTTTT. The full variable domain, completed using reference TRBV2 and TRBJ2-2, is EPEVTQTPSHQVTQMGQEVILRCVPISNHLYFYWYRQILGQKVEFLVSFYNNEISEKSEIFDDQFSVERPDGSNFTLKIRSTKLEDSAMYFCASSLPTGELFFGEGSRLTVL.

The chain uses TRBV2 and TRBJ1-1; D is unresolved. This CDR3 comprises 13 residues. Germline V gives CDR1 SNHLY, CDR2 FYNNEI. V gave up 6 bases and J gave up 1 base, with 9 bases separating them. Here the CDR3 reads CASSYRENTEAFF. The CDR3 DNA reads TGTGCCAGCAGCTATCGTGAGAACACTGAAGCTTTCTTT.

The rearrangement uses TRBV6-6 and TRBJ1-5; D gene ambiguous. Germline V gene lookup returns CDR1 MNHNY and CDR2 SVGAGI (reference sequence). The CDR3 is 15 residues long. Trimming removed 2 bases from V and 1 base from J, with 9 bases in between. DNA of the CDR3: TGTGCCAGCAGTTACATCGGGGAAAGCAATCAGCCCCAGCATTTT. It encodes CASSYIGESNQPQHF.

The chain joins TRBV9 to TRBJ2-3, with D tentatively TRBD1 (5 bases). V was shortened by 2 bases and J by 6 bases, with 25 bases between the two germline ends. The CDR3 is 18 residues long. Germline lookup yields CDR1 SGDLS and CDR2 YYNGEE. The CDR3 DNA sequence: TGTGCCAGCAGCGTGACTTCCGACAGCCGAAAACTTCCCGATACGCAGTATTTT. This gives the protein CASSVTSDSRKLPDTQYF.

The chain employs TRBV2 and TRBJ2-5; TRBD1 agrees at 11 bases. The CDR3 extends over 14 amino acids. CDR1 and CDR2 from the germline V gene are SNHLY and FYNNEI. The V segment lost 7 bases and the J segment 5 bases; nucleotides outside the gene matches: 6. The CDR3 is CASKGDRGRETQYF. CDR3 nucleotide sequence: TGTGCCAGCAAGGGGGACAGGGGGAGGGAGACCCAGTACTTC.

The chain uses TRBV5-1 and TRBJ1-1, with TRBD1 as a possible D gene (6 bases). The germline V gene has CDR1 SGHRS and CDR2 YFSETQ. This CDR3 has 15 residues. V was clipped by 0 bases and J by 1 base, with 10 bases between them. This CDR3 reads CASSLVAGANTEAFF. Here the CDR3 DNA reads TGCGCCAGCAGCTTGGTGGCAGGGGCGAACACTGAAGCTTTCTTT.

This clone was observed a single time. The chain recombines TRBV3-1 (or the pseudogene TRBV3-2) with TRBJ1-5, with D perhaps matching TRBD1 (6 bases). V lost 5 bases and J lost 5, with 10 bases in between. Germline V gives CDR1 LGHDT, CDR2 YNNKEL (reference sequence). There are 13 residues in the CDR3. CDR3: CASSLQGDQPQHF. In nucleotides, the CDR3 is TGTGCCAGCAGCTTACAGGGTGATCAGCCCCAGCATTTT.

The chain couples TRBV19 to TRBJ1-1, with D possibly TRBD1 on 6 matching bases. CDR3 size: 14 residues. Trimming pared 10 bases from V and 0 bases from J, leaving 15 bases between. Looked up from germline, CDR1 is LNHDA and CDR2 is SQIVND (reference sequence). Here the CDR3 reads CATKTGQMNTEAFF. The CDR3 nucleotides read TGTGCCACCAAAACAGGACAGATGAACACTGAAGCTTTCTTT.

V usage is TRBV27 and J usage is TRBJ1-2; D ambiguous. The V and J ends lost 2 bases and 0 bases respectively, with 10 bases between them. There are 15 residues in the CDR3. Germline V lookup: CDR1 MNHEY, CDR2 SMNVEV (reference sequence). Here the CDR3 DNA reads TGTGCCAGCAGTTTAAACCCGAACTCTAACTATGGCTACACCTTC. The encoded protein is CASSLNPNSNYGYTF.

V is TRBV2 and J is TRBJ1-1; D not certain. CDR3 length: 14 residues. From germline, CDR1 is SNHLY and CDR2 FYNNEI. Trimming took 4 bases from V and 4 from J, leaving 13 bases between them. The CDR3 DNA sequence: TGTGCCAGCAGTGGGAGCTCGGCGGGCACTGAAGCTTTCTTT. Its translation is CASSGSSAGTEAFF.

CDR3 coding DNA: TGTGCCAGCAGCTTTTCATCTAGCGGGGGGGCCTTAATCGAGCAGTACTTC. It encodes CASSFSSSGGALIEQYF. V usage is TRBV7-9 and J usage is TRBJ2-7, with 12 positions matching TRBD2. Germline loops: CDR1 SEHNR, CDR2 FQNEAQ (reference sequence). This CDR3 has 17 amino acids. Trimming cost V 3 bases and J 6 bases; bases outside gene matches: 12.

V usage is TRBV7-9 and J usage is TRBJ1-1, with a tentative D call TRBD1 (5 bases). CDR1 is SEHNR, CDR2 FQNEAQ, per germline (reference sequence). CDR3 size: 14 residues. The ends were cut back, 1 base at V and 5 bases at J, with 11 bases in the middle. This CDR3 is CASSLEGENTEAFF. The CDR3 DNA is TGTGCCAGCAGCTTAGAAGGGGAAAATACTGAAGCTTTCTTT.

The rearrangement uses TRBV5-1 and TRBJ2-3, with TRBD2 as a possible D gene (6 bases). The germline V and J ends were trimmed by 0 bases and 5 bases, with 13 bases remaining between them. Germline V gene lookup returns CDR1 SGHRS and CDR2 YFSETQ. This CDR3 is built from 15 residues. The CDR3 bases are TGCGCCAGCAGCTTGGTGGGGCCCGGGGGAGATACGCAGTATTTT. This encodes CASSLVGPGGDTQYF.

The V call is TRBV9, the J call TRBJ2-3; 7 nucleotides agree with TRBD2. CDR3 size: 18 residues. The germline V gene has CDR1 SGDLS and CDR2 YYNGEE. V lost 0 bases to trimming and J lost 5 bases; unmatched junction nucleotides: 15. The CDR3 region has the DNA TGTGCCAGCAGCGTAGGCCCCCGACTAGCCGGAGTAGGAGATACGCAGTATTTT. Its translation is CASSVGPRLAGVGDTQYF. The whole variable domain, filled in from reference TRBV9 and TRBJ2-3, reads DSGVTQTPKHLITATGQRVTLRCSPRSGDLSVYWYQQSLDQGLQFLIQYYNGEERAKGNILERFSAQQFPDLHSELNLSSLELGDSALYFCASSVGPRLAGVGDTQYFGPGTRLTVL.

The chain combines TRBV12-5 with TRBJ1-5; D may be TRBD1 (5 bases). The V end lost 0 bases, the J end lost 4 bases, and 16 bases lay between the germline ends. This CDR3 comprises 17 residues. Germline values: CDR1 LGHNT, CDR2 FRNRAP. The CDR3 nucleotides read TGTGCTAGTGGTTTGGTACAATACTCTGGGGCGAATCAGCCCCAGCATTTT. Translation: CASGLVQYSGANQPQHF.

V usage is TRBV6-1 and J usage is TRBJ1-4; no clear D. Germline V lookup: CDR1 MNHNS, CDR2 SASEGT. The CDR3 loop spans 15 amino acids. Trimming took 2 bases from V and 1 from J, leaving 8 bases between them. CDR3 protein: CASSELSGTNEKLFF. DNA of the CDR3: TGTGCCAGCAGTGAATTAAGCGGAACTAATGAAAAACTGTTTTTT.

This clone has a single count. The CDR3 spells CATQDNRYNSPLHF. In DNA, the CDR3 is TGTGCCACCCAGGACAATCGCTATAATTCACCCCTCCACTTT. The gene calls are TRBV24-1 and TRBJ1-6; maybe TRBD1 (5 bases). CDR1 KGHDR and CDR2 SFDVKD come from the germline V gene. The V end was cut by 9 bases, the J end by 3 bases, with 11 bases between. The length of the CDR3 is 14 residues.

The chain couples TRBV19 to TRBJ2-1; 10 bases line up with TRBD1. V shed 6 bases and J 7 bases; nucleotides not matched to a gene: 9. This CDR3 region has 15 residues. Germline assignment: CDR1 LNHDA and CDR2 SQIVND (reference sequence). The CDR3 DNA reads TGTGCCAGTAGAGCCGGGACAGGGGTGTGGAATGAGCAGTTCTTC. Translated: CASRAGTGVWNEQFF.